The clone carrying this T cell receptor beta chain was picked up a small number of times. Its antigen is undetermined. Construction of the TCR beta libraries employed iRepertoire HTBI primers in conjunction with Arm-PCR of CDR3 regions. TCRdb called the multiplex PCR reads again in MiXCR, with one record for every CDR3 protein. The sample has about 470,000 distinct CDR3 sequences, roughly 20% seen once. These data are taken from a study of regulatory T cells in long-lasting Graves disease. Across the whole study: Over 5 years on antithyroid drugs plus positive TSH receptor antibodies marked Graves' disease as persistent. Study findings and constraints: Newly diagnosed Graves' patients had higher TCR diversity than persistent ones. TRBV28, TRBJ1-2 and TRBJ2-5 were segments that persistent disease favored.

Time point here: persistent/refractory GD, antithyroid drugs over 5 years with positive TRAb. Isolated PBMC RNA provided the starting material for the TCR library. Patients of an endocrinology department in Xi'an, China, were included. With 1 base removed from V and 1 base from J, the gap between germline ends came to 5 bases. The CDR3 loop spans 13 amino acids. The germline V gene has CDR1 GTSNPN and CDR2 SVGIG (reference sequence). This clonotype was obtained from a female donor with Graves disease. J is TRBJ1-5 and V is TRBV30; D uncertain. The source material was peripheral blood mononuclear cells (PBMCs), sampled when the disease was refractory, from a patient treated with antithyroid drugs. The CDR3 loop reads CAWSELSNQPQHF. CDR3 nucleotide sequence: TGTGCCTGGAGTGAGCTGAGCAATCAGCCCCAGCATTTT.